Below, one TCR beta chain is given with its context. Its antigen is still unknown. Clones were sequenced by immunoSEQ multiplex PCR, and TCRdb holds only the in-frame ones, with some missing. The sample lists millions of clones, roughly 95% occurring once. These data are taken from a study of shared clonotypes between healthy human individuals. The V and J ends lost 4 bases and 6 bases respectively, with 13 bases between them. CDR1 MDHEN and CDR2 SYDVKM come from the germline V gene. The CDR3 extends over 13 amino acids. Study-wide results and caveats: Unshared clonotypes carried lower generation probabilities than those common to all four donors.

The sequence was obtained from a man in his late teens or twenties in good health. The sequencing sample was made of naive CD4+ T cells sorted from blood. Subset defined: CD45RA+ positively selected. The chain uses TRBV28 and TRBJ2-7; D unresolved. This CDR3 is CASSYPASGEQYF. DNA for the CDR3: TGTGCCAGCAGTTATCCGGCTAGTGGCGAGCAGTACTTC.